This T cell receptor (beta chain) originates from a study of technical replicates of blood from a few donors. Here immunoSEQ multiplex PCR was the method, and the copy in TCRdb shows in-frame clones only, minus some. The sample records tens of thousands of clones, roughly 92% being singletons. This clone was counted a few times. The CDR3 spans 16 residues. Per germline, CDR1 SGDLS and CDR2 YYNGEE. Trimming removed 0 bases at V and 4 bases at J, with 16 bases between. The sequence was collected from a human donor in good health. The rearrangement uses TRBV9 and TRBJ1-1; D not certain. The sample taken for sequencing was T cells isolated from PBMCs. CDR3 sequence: CASSVGYGNLGTEAFF. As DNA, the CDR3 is TGTGCCAGCAGCGTAGGATACGGGAACTTGGGCACTGAAGCTTTCTTT.